This TCR beta chain was captured in a study of blood T cell repertoires in COVID-19. Germline assignment: CDR1 SGDLS and CDR2 YYNGEE. The CDR3 is made up of 11 amino acids. Trimming cost V 8 bases and J 1 base, with 7 bases left between them. The table came from immunoSEQ multiplex PCR; TCRdb's copy has only in-frame clones and leaves some out. This sample has 210,000 or so clones; about nine tenths occur once, and the top ten carry roughly 2.2%. The chain recombines TRBV9 with TRBJ2-7; the D gene is possibly TRBD2 (5 bases). Sequencing was done on a sample of peripheral blood. The clonotype was recovered from a woman aged 50 to 60 with acute or convalescent COVID-19. The CDR3 protein is CASGESYEQYF. CDR3 in DNA: TGTGCCAGTGGGGAGTCCTACGAGCAGTACTTC. The variable domain in full, completed from reference TRBV9 and TRBJ2-7, reads DSGVTQTPKHLITATGQRVTLRCSPRSGDLSVYWYQQSLDQGLQFLIQYYNGEERAKGNILERFSAQQFPDLHSELNLSSLELGDSALYFCASGESYEQYFGPGTRLTVT.